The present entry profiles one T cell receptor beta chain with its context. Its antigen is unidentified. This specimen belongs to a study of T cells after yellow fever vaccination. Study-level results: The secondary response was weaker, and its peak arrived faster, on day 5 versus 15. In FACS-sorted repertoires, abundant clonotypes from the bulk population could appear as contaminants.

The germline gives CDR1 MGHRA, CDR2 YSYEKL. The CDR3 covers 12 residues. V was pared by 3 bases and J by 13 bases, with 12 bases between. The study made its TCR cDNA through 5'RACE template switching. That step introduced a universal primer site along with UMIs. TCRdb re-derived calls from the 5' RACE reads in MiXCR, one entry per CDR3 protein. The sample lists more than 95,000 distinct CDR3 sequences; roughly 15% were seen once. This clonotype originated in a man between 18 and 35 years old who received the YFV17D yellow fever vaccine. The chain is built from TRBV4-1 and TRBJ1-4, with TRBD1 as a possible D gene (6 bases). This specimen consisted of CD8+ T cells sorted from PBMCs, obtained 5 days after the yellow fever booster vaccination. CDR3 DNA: TGCGCCAGCAGCCACCAGGACAGTGCACTGTTTTTT. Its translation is CASSHQDSALFF.